This T cell receptor (beta chain) was sequenced in a study of CD8 T cells in cerebrospinal fluid in Alzheimer's disease. The study, taken as a whole, reports: The largest CSF clone was proportionally bigger in mild cognitive impairment or Alzheimer's disease than controls. Versus healthy subjects, Alzheimer's patients more often had clones of at least 3%.

10X single-cell V(D)J and 5' gene-expression libraries profiled CSF cells. TCRdb reprocessed the 10x single-cell sequencing reads, keeping one entry per CDR3 protein, no DNA. The ten top clones account for approximately 20%, within a sample of roughly 720 distinct CDR3 sequences. Considering frequency, this clonotype is medium-sized (0.01 to 0.1%). Its antigen is not known. This receptor was identified in a human donor in good health. Sequences were obtained from cerebrospinal fluid.

CDR3 in amino acids: CASSFQGYEQYF. The rearrangement uses TRBV6-1 and TRBJ2-7; TCRdb calls TRBD1, which cannot be checked without DNA. CDR1 is MNHNS and CDR2 is SASEGT in the germline V gene. The CDR3 extends over 12 amino acids.